This T cell receptor (beta chain) is drawn from a study of blood T cells in healthy people across ages. Germline CDR1 is SQVTM and CDR2 is ANQGSEA. The CDR3 consists of 14 residues. PCR was performed a second time for 7 to 11 cycles using a sample-barcoded 5' primer and a J-beta primer mix. TCRdb passed the 5' RACE reads through MiXCR, listing each CDR3 protein once. This sample has more than 1,000,000 distinct CDR3 sequences, with about 23% found just once. This sample was also put to use in a study of T cells of mothers and their children.

This receptor was taken from a girl between 2 and 10 years old in good health. Sequenced: blood. The V call is TRBV29-1, the J call TRBJ2-5; weak D call: TRBD2 (5 bases). The end of the DNA fits TRBJ2-1 better, so the J call may be wrong. The CDR3 DNA sequence: TGCAGCGTTGCCGAGGTAGCGACTTACCGGGAGCAGTTCTTC. It yields the protein CSVAEVATYREQFF.